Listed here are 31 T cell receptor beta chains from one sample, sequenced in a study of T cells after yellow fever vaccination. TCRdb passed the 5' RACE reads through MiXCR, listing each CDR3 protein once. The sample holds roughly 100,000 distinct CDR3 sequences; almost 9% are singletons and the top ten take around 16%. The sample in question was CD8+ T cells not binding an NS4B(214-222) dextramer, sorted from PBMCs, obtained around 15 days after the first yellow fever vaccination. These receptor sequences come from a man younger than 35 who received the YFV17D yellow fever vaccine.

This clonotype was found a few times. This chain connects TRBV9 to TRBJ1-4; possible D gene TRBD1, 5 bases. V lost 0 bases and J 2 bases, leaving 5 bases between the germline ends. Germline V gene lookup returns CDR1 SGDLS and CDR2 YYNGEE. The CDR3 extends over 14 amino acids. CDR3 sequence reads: CASSVGGTNEKLFF. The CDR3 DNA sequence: TGTGCCAGCAGCGTAGGGGGCACTAATGAAAAACTGTTTTTT.

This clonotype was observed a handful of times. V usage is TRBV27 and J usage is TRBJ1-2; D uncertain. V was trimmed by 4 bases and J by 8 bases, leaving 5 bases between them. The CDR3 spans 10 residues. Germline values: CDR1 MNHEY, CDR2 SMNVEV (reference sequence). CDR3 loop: CASSWEGYTF. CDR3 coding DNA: TGTGCCAGCAGTTGGGAGGGCTACACCTTC.

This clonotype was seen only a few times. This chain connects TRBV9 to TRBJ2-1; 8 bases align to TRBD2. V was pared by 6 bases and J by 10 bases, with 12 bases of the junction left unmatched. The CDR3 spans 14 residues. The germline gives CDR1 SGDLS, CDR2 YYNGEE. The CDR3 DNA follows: TGTGCCAGCACCCCCGGGGGGGGGGCTCACGAGCAGTTCTTC. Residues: CASTPGGGAHEQFF.

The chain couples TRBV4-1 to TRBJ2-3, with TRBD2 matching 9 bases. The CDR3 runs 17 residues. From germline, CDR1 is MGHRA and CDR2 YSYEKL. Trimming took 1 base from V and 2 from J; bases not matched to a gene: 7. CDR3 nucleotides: TGCGCCAGCAGCCAAGCGGCTAGCGGGGTGTACACAGATACGCAGTATTTT. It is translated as CASSQAASGVYTDTQYF.

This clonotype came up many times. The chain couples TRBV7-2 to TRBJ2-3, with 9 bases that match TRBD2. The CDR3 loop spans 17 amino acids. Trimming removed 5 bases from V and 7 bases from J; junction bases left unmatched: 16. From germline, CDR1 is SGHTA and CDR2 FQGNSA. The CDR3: CASSPFAEAGGENTQYF. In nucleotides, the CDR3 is TGTGCCAGCAGCCCCTTTGCTGAGGCGGGGGGGGAAAATACGCAGTATTTT.

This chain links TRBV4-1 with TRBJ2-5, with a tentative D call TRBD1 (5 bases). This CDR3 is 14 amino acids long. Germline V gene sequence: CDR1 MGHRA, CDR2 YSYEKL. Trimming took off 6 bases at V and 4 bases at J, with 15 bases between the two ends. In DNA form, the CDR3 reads TGCGCCAGCAGTGATCAGGGCGCCCTAGAGACCCAGTACTTC. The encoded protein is CASSDQGALETQYF.

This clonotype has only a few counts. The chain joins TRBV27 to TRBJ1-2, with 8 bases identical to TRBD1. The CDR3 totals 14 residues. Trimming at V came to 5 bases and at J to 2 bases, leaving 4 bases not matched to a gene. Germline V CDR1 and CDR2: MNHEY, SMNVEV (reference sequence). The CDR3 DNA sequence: TGTGCCAGCAGTACCAGGACAGGGAACTATGGCTACACCTTC. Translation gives CASSTRTGNYGYTF.

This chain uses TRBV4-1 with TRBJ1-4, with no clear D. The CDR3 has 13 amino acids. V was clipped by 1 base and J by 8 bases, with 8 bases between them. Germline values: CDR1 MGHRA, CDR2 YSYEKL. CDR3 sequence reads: CASSQVAREKLFF. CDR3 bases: TGCGCCAGCAGCCAAGTGGCCCGGGAAAAACTGTTTTTT.

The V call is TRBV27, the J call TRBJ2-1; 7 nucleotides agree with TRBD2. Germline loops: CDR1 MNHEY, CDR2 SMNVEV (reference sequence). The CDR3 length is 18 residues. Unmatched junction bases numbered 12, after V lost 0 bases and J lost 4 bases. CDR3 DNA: TGTGCCAGCAGTTTATCGGTGCCTAGCGGATATCTATACAATGAGCAGTTCTTC. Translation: CASSLSVPSGYLYNEQFF.

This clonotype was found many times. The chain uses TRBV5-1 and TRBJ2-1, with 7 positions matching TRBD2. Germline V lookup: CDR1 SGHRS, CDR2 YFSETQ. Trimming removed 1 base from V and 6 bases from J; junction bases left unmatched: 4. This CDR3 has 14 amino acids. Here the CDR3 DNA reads TGCGCCAGCAGCTTGAGGGACTACTCCAATGAGCAGTTCTTC. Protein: CASSLRDYSNEQFF. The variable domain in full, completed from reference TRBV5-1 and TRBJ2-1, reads KAGVTQTPRYLIKTRGQQVTLSCSPISGHRSVSWYQQTPGQGLQFLFEYFSETQRNKGNFPGRFSGRQFSNSRSEMNVSTLELGDSALYLCASSLRDYSNEQFFGPGTRLTVL.

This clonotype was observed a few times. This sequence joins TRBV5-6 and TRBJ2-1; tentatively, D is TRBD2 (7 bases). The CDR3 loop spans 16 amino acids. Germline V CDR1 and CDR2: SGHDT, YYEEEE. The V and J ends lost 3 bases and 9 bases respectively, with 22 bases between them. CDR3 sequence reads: CASSSPRTREDSEQFF. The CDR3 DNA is TGTGCCAGCAGCTCCCCCCGGACACGGGAGGACAGTGAGCAGTTCTTC.

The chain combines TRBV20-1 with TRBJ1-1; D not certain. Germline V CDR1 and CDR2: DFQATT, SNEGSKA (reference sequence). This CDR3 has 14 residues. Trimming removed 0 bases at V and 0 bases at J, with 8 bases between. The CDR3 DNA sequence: TGCAGTGCTAGAGATTTTGAGATGAACACTGAAGCTTTCTTT. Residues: CSARDFEMNTEAFF.

In DNA form, the CDR3 reads TGCGCCAGCAATCCTAAATCGGGCAGCTCTATGGAGGACACTGAAGCTTTCTTT. This codes for CASNPKSGSSMEDTEAFF. The chain joins TRBV4-1 to TRBJ1-1, with unresolved D. Looked up from germline, CDR1 is MGHRA and CDR2 is YSYEKL. The V end was cut by 7 bases, the J end by 3 bases, with 27 bases between. This CDR3 has 18 amino acids.

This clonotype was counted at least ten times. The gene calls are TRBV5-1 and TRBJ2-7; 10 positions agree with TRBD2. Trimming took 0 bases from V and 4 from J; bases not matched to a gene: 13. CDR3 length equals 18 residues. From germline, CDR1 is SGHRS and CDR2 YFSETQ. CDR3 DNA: TGCGCCAGCAGCTTGGGGAGCGGGGGGGCCTTGAGCCCTTACGAGCAGTACTTC. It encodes CASSLGSGGALSPYEQYF.

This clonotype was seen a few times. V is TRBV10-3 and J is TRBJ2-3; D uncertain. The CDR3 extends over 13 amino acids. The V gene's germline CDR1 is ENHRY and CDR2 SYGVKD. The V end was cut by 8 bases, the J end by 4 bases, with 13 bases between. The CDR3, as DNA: TGTGCCATCTCCTATGCCGAGGCAGATACGCAGTATTTT. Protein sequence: CAISYAEADTQYF.

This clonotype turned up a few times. CDR3 in amino acids: CASSTGTSGYTF. In DNA, the CDR3 is TGTGCCAGCAGTACCGGGACTTCTGGCTACACCTTC. This rearrangement joins TRBV6-5 to TRBJ1-2; tentatively, D is TRBD1 (5 bases). Germline V lookup: CDR1 MNHEY, CDR2 SVGAGI. This CDR3 is 12 amino acids long. The germline V and J ends were trimmed by 5 bases and 7 bases, with 11 bases remaining between them.

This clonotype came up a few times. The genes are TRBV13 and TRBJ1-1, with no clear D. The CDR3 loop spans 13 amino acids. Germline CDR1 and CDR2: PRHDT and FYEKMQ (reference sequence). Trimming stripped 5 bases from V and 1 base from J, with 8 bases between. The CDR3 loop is CASSPGKNTEAFF. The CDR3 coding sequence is TGTGCCAGCAGCCCCGGGAAGAACACTGAAGCTTTCTTT. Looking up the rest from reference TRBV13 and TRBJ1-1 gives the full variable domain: AAGVIQSPRHLIKEKRETATLKCYPIPRHDTVYWYQQGPGQDPQFLISFYEKMQSDKGSIPDRFSAQQFSDYHSELNMSSLELGDSALYFCASSPGKNTEAFFGQGTRLTVV.

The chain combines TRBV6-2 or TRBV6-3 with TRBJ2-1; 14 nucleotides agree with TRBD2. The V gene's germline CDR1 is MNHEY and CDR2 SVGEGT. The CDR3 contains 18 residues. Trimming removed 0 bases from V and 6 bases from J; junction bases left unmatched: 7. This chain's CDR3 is CASSYSRLAGGLGNEQFF. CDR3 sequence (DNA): TGTGCCAGCAGTTACTCGAGACTAGCGGGGGGGCTTGGCAATGAGCAGTTCTTC.

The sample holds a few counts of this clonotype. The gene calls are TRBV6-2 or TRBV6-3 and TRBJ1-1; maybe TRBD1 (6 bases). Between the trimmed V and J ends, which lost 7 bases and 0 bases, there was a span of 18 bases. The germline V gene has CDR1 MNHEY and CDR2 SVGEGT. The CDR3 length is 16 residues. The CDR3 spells CASIYSPGTLNTEAFF. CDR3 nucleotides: TGTGCCAGCATATACTCCCCCGGGACACTGAACACTGAAGCTTTCTTT.

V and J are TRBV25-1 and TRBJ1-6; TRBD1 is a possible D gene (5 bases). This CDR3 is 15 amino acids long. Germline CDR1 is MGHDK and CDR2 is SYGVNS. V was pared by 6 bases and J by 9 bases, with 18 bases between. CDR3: CASSAWGISTSPLHF. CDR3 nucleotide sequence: TGTGCCAGCAGCGCATGGGGCATCAGCACTTCACCCCTCCACTTT.

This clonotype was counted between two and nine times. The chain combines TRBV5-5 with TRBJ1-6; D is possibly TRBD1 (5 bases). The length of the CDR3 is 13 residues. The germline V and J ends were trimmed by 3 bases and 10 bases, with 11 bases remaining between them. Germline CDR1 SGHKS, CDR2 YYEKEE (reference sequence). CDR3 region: CASSWAGVSPLHF. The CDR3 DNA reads TGTGCCAGCAGCTGGGCGGGGGTCTCACCCCTCCACTTT.

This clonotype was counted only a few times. The CDR3 DNA reads as TGTGCCAGCAGTTACTACGCGAGCTGGAACACTGAAGCTTTCTTT. This encodes CASSYYASWNTEAFF. The chain recombines TRBV6-5 with TRBJ1-1, with unresolved D. Deletions cut 1 base from V and 1 base from J, with 10 bases between. The CDR3 is 15 residues long. CDR1 MNHEY and CDR2 SVGAGI come from the germline V gene.

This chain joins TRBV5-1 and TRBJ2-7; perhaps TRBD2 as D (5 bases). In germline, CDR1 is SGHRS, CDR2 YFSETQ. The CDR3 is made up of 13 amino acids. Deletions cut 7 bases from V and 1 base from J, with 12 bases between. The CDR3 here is CASAVGISYEQYF. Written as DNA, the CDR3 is TGCGCCAGCGCCGTCGGGATATCCTACGAGCAGTACTTC.

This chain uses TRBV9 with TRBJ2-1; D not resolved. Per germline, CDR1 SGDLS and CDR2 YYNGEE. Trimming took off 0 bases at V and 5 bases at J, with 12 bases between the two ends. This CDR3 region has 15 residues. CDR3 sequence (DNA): TGTGCCAGCAGCGTAGATTCCTCAGTAAACAATGAGCAGTTCTTC. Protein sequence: CASSVDSSVNNEQFF.

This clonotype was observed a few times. The CDR3 reads CASRLGTGTYNEQFF. The CDR3 bases are TGTGCCAGCAGACTAGGGACAGGAACCTACAATGAGCAGTTCTTC. This rearrangement joins TRBV12-3 or TRBV12-4 to TRBJ2-1; 8 bases fit TRBD1. The V and J ends lost 6 bases and 2 bases, in that order; junction bases with no gene match: 6. This CDR3 is 15 amino acids long.

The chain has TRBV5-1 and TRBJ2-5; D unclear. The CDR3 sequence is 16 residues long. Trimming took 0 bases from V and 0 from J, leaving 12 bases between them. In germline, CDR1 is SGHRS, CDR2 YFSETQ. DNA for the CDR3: TGCGCCAGCAGCTTGGCAGGTTATAACTACCAAGAGACCCAGTACTTC. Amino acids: CASSLAGYNYQETQYF.

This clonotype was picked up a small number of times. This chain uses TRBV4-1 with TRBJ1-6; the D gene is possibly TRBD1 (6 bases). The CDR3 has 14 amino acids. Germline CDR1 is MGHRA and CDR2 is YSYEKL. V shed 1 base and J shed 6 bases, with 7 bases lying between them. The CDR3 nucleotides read TGCGCCAGCAGCCAAGCGGACAGTAATTCACCCCTCCACTTT. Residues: CASSQADSNSPLHF.

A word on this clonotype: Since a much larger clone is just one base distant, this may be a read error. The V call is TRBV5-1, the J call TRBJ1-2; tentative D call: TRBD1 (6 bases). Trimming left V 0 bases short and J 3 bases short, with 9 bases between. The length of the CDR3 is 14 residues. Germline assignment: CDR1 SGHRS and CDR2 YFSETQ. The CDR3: CASSLGQADYGYTF. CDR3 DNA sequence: TGCGCCAGCAGCTTGGGACAGGCGGACTATGGCTACACCTTC. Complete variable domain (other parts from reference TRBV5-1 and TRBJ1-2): KAGVTQTPRYLIKTRGQQVTLSCSPISGHRSVSWYQQTPGQGLQFLFEYFSETQRNKGNFPGRFSGRQFSNSRSEMNVSTLELGDSALYLCASSLGQADYGYTFGSGTRLTVV.

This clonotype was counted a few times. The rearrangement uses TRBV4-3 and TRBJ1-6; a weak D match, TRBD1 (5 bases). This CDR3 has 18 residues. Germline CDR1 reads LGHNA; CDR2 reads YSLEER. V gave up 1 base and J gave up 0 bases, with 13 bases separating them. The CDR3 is CASSQVSGRGSYNSPLHF. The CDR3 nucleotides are TGCGCCAGCAGCCAAGTTTCAGGGAGGGGCTCCTATAATTCACCCCTCCACTTT.

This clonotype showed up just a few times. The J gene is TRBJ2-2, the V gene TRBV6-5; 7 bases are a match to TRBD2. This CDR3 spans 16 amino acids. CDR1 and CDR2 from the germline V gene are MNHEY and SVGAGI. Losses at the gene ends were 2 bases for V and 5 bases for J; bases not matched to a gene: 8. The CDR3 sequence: CASSYPPGRGTGELFF. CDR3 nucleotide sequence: TGTGCCAGCAGTTACCCCCCCGGGCGGGGGACCGGGGAGCTGTTTTTT.

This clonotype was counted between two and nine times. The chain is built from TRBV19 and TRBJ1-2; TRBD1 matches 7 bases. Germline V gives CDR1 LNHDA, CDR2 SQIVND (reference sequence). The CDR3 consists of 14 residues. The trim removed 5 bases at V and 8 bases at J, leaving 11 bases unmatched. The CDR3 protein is CASSPSTGVYGYTF. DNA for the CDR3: TGTGCCAGTAGTCCGAGTACAGGGGTTTACGGCTACACCTTC.